This TCR beta chain derives from a study of T cells in Graves' hyperthyroidism and ophthalmopathy. TCR beta CDR3 regions were amplified from RNA transcripts. In the first-round RT-PCR of the TCR CDR3, the HTBI primer set was used. MiXCR, run by TCRdb on the multiplex PCR reads, gives a single entry per CDR3 protein. The sample contains about 260,000 distinct CDR3 sequences, approximately 20% of which appear only once. Sequenced sample: blood. This receptor was obtained from a young man with Graves' ophthalmopathy.

CDR3 loop: CASSIGSGGYSNQPQHF. Written as DNA, the CDR3 is TGTGCCAGTAGTATAGGCTCAGGGGGATATAGCAATCAGCCCCAGCATTTT. The chain links TRBV19 to TRBJ1-5, with TRBD1 matching 7 bases. The trim removed 1 base at V and 0 bases at J, leaving 6 bases unmatched. The CDR3 is made up of 17 amino acids. Germline values: CDR1 LNHDA, CDR2 SQIVND (reference sequence).